The 3 T cell receptor beta chains below all came from one sample that was sequenced in a study of blood T cell repertoires in COVID-19. The assay was immunoSEQ multiplex PCR, and TCRdb's table has in-frame clones only and misses some. This table holds approximately 140,000 clones, 80% to 90% found once. The sequenced sample was peripheral blood. These receptors all come from a woman aged 55-70 years with COVID-19, enrolled during active disease.

The chain links TRBV19 to TRBJ1-5; possibly TRBD1 for D (5 bases). This CDR3 has 15 amino acids. Germline-derived CDR1 and CDR2 are LNHDA and SQIVND (reference sequence). The V gene lost 4 bases and the J gene lost 5 bases, with 15 bases spanning the gap. Here the CDR3 reads CASSTYAGPYQPQHF. In nucleotides, the CDR3 is TGTGCCAGTAGTACCTACGCAGGGCCATATCAGCCCCAGCATTTT.

The CDR3 is CASSLDGAGGTEAFF. CDR3 bases: TGTGCCAGCAGCTTAGATGGGGCAGGGGGCACTGAAGCTTTCTTT. The chain has TRBV11-2 and TRBJ1-1, with TRBD1 matching over 7 bases. The CDR3 consists of 15 residues. Germline loops: CDR1 SGHAT, CDR2 FQNNGV. With 0 bases clipped from V and 4 bases from J, the junction kept 5 bases outside the gene matches.

The chain combines TRBV7-8 with TRBJ2-7; D possibly corresponds to TRBD2 (5 bases). The germline V gene encodes CDR1 SGHVS and CDR2 FQNEAQ. The V and J ends lost 5 bases and 4 bases respectively, with 18 bases between them. CDR3 length equals 15 residues. Written as DNA, the CDR3 is TGTGCCAGCAGCCCGAGACCTGGGAGCATTTACGAGCAGTACTTC. As protein: CASSPRPGSIYEQYF.